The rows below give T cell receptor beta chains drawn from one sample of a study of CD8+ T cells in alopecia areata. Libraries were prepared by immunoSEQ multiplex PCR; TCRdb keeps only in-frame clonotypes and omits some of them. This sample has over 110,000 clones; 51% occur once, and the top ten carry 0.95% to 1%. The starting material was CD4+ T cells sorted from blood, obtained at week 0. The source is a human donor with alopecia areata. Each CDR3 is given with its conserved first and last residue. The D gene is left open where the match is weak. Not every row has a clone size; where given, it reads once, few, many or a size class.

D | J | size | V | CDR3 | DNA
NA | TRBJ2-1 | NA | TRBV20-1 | CSARWLEQFF | TGCAGTGCCCGATGGCTCGAGCAGTTCTTC
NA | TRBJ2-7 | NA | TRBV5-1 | CASSTGGPYEQYF | TGCGCCAGCAGCACAGGAGGTCCCTACGAGCAGTACTTC
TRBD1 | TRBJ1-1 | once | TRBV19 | CASNGDRPNTEAFF | TGTGCCAGTAATGGGGACAGACCGAACACTGAAGCTTTCTTT
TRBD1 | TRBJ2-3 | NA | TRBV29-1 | CSVPKNTGVRTDTQYF | TGCAGCGTTCCCAAAAACACAGGGGTACGCACAGATACGCAGTATTTT
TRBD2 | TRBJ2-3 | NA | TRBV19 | CACRGRGTDTQYF | TGTGCCTGCCGCGGGAGAGGGACAGATACGCAGTATTTT
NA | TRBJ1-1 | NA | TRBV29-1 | CSVVRARNTEAFF | TGCAGCGTTGTGAGAGCCAGGAACACTGAAGCTTTCTTT
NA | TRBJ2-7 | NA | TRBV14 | CASSQRPGFGEQYF | TGTGCCAGCAGCCAGAGGCCAGGGTTTGGAGAGCAGTACTTC
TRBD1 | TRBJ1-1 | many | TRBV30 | CAWSVLGQGDTEAFF | TGTGCCTGGAGTGTATTGGGACAGGGGGACACTGAAGCTTTCTTT
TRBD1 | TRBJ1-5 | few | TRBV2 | CASSGTGGSQPQHF | TGTGCCAGCAGTGGGACAGGGGGCTCTCAGCCCCAGCATTTT
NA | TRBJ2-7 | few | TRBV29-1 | CSAGSATYEQYF | TGCAGCGCTGGGTCGGCAACCTACGAGCAGTACTTC
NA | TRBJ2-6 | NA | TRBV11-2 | CASSHPGATGANVLTF | TGTGCCAGCAGCCACCCGGGGGCTACTGGGGCCAACGTCCTGACTTTC
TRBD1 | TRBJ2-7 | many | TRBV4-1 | CASSAPGQGYEQYF | TGCGCCAGCAGCGCCCCGGGACAGGGCTACGAGCAGTACTTC
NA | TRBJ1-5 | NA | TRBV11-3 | CASSLRGNQPQHF | TGTGCCAGCAGCTTGAGAGGGAATCAGCCCCAGCATTTT
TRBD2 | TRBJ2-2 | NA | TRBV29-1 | CSVDAGGLVTGELFF | TGCAGCGTTGACGCGGGAGGGTTGGTCACCGGGGAGCTGTTTTTT
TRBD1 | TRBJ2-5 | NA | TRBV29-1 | CSACTGDGETQYF | TGCAGCGCCTGCACAGGGGACGGGGAGACCCAGTACTTC
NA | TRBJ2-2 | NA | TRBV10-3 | CAIRGVDTGELFF | TGTGCCATCAGGGGTGTGGACACCGGGGAGCTGTTTTTT
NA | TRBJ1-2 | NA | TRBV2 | CASSTGPSYGYTF | TGTGCCAGCAGTACCGGACCGAGCTATGGCTACACCTTC
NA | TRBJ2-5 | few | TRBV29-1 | CSVEGSETQYF | TGCAGCGTTGAAGGGTCCGAGACCCAGTACTTC
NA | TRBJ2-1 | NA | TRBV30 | CAWRLRGARNEQFF | TGTGCCTGGAGGCTAAGGGGGGCGAGGAATGAGCAGTTCTTC
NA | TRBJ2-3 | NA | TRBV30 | CAWRGFASTDTQYF | TGTGCCTGGAGGGGCTTCGCTAGCACAGATACGCAGTATTTT
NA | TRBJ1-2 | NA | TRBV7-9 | CASSSQGDYGYTF | TGTGCCAGCAGCTCGCAGGGAGACTATGGCTACACCTTC
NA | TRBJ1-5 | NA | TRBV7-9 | CASSTLGQNQPQHF | TGTGCCAGCAGCACCCTCGGACAGAATCAGCCCCAGCATTTT
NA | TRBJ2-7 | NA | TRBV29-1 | CSPPTIVNSYEQYF | TGCAGCCCCCCGACTATCGTGAACTCCTACGAGCAGTACTTC
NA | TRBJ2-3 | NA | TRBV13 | CASSSTRTDTQYF | TGTGCCAGCAGCTCGACGAGGACAGATACGCAGTATTTT
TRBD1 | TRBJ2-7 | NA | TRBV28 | CASSPPGTGRHEQYF | TGTGCCAGCAGCCCCCCAGGGACAGGGAGGCACGAGCAGTACTTC
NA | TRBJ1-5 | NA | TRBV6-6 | CAASYLRDNQPQHF | TGTGCCGCCAGTTATCTTAGGGACAATCAGCCCCAGCATTTT
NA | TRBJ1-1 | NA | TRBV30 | CAWWTQRGTEAFF | TGTGCCTGGTGGACCCAACGAGGCACTGAAGCTTTCTTT
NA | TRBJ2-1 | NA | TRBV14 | CASSQVLANYNEQFF | TGTGCCAGCAGCCAAGTTCTAGCGAACTACAATGAGCAGTTCTTC
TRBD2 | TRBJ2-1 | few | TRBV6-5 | CASSLIAGDYNEQFF | TGTGCCAGCAGTCTAATAGCGGGAGACTACAATGAGCAGTTCTTC
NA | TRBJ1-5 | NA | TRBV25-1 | CASSDAGGHNQPQHF | TGTGCCAGCAGTGATGCCGGGGGCCACAATCAGCCCCAGCATTTT
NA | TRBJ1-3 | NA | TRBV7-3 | CASSLFPPGSSGNTIYF | TGTGCCAGCAGTCTGTTCCCCCCAGGGAGCTCTGGAAACACCATATATTTT
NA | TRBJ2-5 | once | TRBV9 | CASSVEETQYF | TGTGCCAGCAGCGTTGAGGAGACCCAGTACTTC
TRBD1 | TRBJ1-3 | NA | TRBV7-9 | CASSENRGLSGNTIYF | TGTGCCAGCAGCGAAAACAGGGGCCTCTCTGGAAACACCATATATTTT
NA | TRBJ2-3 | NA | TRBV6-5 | CASSSVGRTDTQYF | TGTGCCAGCAGTTCCGTAGGTCGCACAGATACGCAGTATTTT
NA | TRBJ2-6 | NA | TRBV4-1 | CASSQEFPAPNSGANVLTF | TGCGCCAGCAGCCAAGAATTTCCGGCCCCTAACTCTGGGGCCAACGTCCTGACTTTC
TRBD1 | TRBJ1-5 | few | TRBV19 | CASHTRTGGNQPQHF | TGTGCCAGTCACACTCGGACAGGGGGGAATCAGCCCCAGCATTTT
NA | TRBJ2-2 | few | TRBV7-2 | CASSLDHGPGELFF | TGTGCCAGCAGCTTGGACCACGGTCCCGGGGAGCTGTTTTTT
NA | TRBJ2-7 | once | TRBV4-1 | CASSQTGTSSYEQYF | TGCGCCAGCAGCCAGACAGGGACTAGCTCCTACGAGCAGTACTTC
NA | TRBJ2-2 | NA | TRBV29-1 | CSVGRGNTGELFF | TGCAGCGTTGGAAGAGGAAACACCGGGGAGCTGTTTTTT
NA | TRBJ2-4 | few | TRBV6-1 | CASSRNIQYF | TGTGCCAGCAGTCGAAACATTCAGTACTTC
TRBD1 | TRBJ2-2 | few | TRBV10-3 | CAIRGSTQGVHTGELFF | TGTGCCATCAGAGGAAGTACACAGGGGGTTCACACCGGGGAGCTGTTTTTT
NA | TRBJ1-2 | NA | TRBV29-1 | CSVEKENYGYTF | TGCAGCGTTGAGAAGGAAAACTATGGCTACACCTTC
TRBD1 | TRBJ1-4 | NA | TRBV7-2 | CASSSAGTGAEKLFF | TGTGCCAGCAGCTCCGCCGGGACAGGGGCTGAAAAACTGTTTTTT
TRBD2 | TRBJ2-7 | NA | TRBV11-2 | CASSSTTSGRVEQYF | TGTGCCAGCAGCTCCACGACTAGCGGGAGGGTTGAGCAGTACTTC
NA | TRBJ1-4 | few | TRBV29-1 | CSVAVGFGNEKLFF | TGCAGCGTTGCGGTGGGGTTTGGTAATGAAAAACTGTTTTTT
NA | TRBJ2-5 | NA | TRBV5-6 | CASSFRETQYF | TGTGCCAGCAGCTTCCGAGAGACCCAGTACTTC
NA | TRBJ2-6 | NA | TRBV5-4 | CASSSTGFSGANVLTF | TGTGCCAGCAGCTCGACAGGATTCTCTGGGGCCAACGTCCTGACTTTC
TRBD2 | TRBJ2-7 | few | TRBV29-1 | CSVRQRTSGSGEQYF | TGCAGCGTAAGGCAAAGGACTAGCGGGAGTGGGGAGCAGTACTTC
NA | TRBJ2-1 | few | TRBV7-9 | CATPGAGSNEQFF | TGTGCCACACCGGGGGCCGGGAGCAATGAGCAGTTCTTC
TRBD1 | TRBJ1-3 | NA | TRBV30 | CAWTTGSGNTIYF | TGTGCCTGGACGACAGGGTCTGGAAACACCATATATTTT
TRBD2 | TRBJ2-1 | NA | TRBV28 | CASSVTGFGTSGSLASEQFF | TGTGCCAGCAGTGTGACAGGGTTCGGGACTAGCGGGAGTTTGGCAAGTGAGCAGTTCTTC
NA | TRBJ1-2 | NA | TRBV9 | CASSPGPINYGYTF | TGTGCCAGCAGCCCGGGACCGATTAACTATGGCTACACCTTC
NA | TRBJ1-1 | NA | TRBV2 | CASSGRTNTEAFF | TGTGCCAGCAGTGGGCGGACGAACACTGAAGCTTTCTTT
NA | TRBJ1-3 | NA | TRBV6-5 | CASRESGTGNTIYF | TGTGCCAGCAGAGAATCTGGGACCGGGAACACCATATATTTT
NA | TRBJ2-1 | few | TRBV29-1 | CSGRLGYNEQFF | TGCAGCGGCCGACTAGGCTACAATGAGCAGTTCTTC
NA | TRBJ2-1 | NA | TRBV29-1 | CSVENSNEQFF | TGCAGCGTTGAGAACAGCAATGAGCAGTTCTTC
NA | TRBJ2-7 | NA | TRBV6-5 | CASSYSSGVGGEQYF | TGTGCCAGCAGTTACTCGTCAGGGGTCGGGGGCGAGCAGTACTTC
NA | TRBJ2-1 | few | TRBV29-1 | CSVPEQFF | TGCAGCGTACCCGAGCAGTTCTTC
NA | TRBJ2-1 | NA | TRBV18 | CASSPIGTNGNEQFF | TGTGCCAGCTCACCCATCGGGACCAACGGGAATGAGCAGTTCTTC